The sequence of this T cell receptor (beta chain) was determined in a study of PD-1 blockade in classical Hodgkin lymphoma. The CDR3 contains 13 residues. Germline loops: CDR1 SGHTA, CDR2 FQGNSA. V was trimmed by 6 bases and J by 6 bases, leaving 13 bases between them. The table came from immunoSEQ multiplex PCR; TCRdb's copy has only in-frame clones and leaves some out. The data hold tens of thousands of clones, with 80% to 95% observed a single time. The time point is: newly diagnosed, previously untreated cHL patient sample. This rearrangement joins TRBV7-2 to TRBJ2-3; the D gene could be TRBD1 or TRBD2 (5 bases each). Sequenced input: peripheral blood mononuclear cells (PBMCs). This TCR came from a human donor with classical Hodgkin lymphoma. The CDR3 here is CASSDGARDTQYF. As DNA, the CDR3 is TGTGCCAGCAGTGACGGGGCTCGGGATACGCAGTATTTT. The variable domain in full, completed from reference TRBV7-2 and TRBJ2-3, reads GAGVSQSPSNKVTEKGKDVELRCDPISGHTALYWYRQSLGQGLEFLIYFQGNSAPDKSGLPSDRFSAERTGGSVSTLTIQRTQQEDSAVYLCASSDGARDTQYFGPGTRLTVL.